This TCR beta chain was identified in a study of blood T cell repertoires in COVID-19. On the study more broadly: Specimens from acute and convalescent COVID-19 originated in the United States, Italy and Spain. T cells, B-cell-depleted T cells, or PBMCs provided the cDNA or gDNA that served as material.

The V segment lost 0 bases and the J segment 0 bases; nucleotides outside the gene matches: 4. This CDR3 has 16 residues. Germline V gives CDR1 MGHRA, CDR2 YSYEKL. In the study's own analysis: Reference gene primer amplification yielded estimated nucleated cell counts. Generated by immunoSEQ multiplex PCR, the TCRdb table keeps only in-frame clones and is missing some. Clonal size and the V and J genes are those of that table, whereas D and trimming came from the DNA. The sample includes roughly 120,000 clones, about 83% seen only once; the top ten take 6.2%. The TCR comes from a man in his sixties or seventies with acute or convalescent COVID-19. The chain recombines TRBV4-1 with TRBJ1-2, with 7 bases lining up with TRBD1. Sequenced material: peripheral blood. The CDR3 DNA follows: TGCGCCAGCAGCCAAGATGGACAGGCGTCTAACTATGGCTACACCTTC. It codes for CASSQDGQASNYGYTF.